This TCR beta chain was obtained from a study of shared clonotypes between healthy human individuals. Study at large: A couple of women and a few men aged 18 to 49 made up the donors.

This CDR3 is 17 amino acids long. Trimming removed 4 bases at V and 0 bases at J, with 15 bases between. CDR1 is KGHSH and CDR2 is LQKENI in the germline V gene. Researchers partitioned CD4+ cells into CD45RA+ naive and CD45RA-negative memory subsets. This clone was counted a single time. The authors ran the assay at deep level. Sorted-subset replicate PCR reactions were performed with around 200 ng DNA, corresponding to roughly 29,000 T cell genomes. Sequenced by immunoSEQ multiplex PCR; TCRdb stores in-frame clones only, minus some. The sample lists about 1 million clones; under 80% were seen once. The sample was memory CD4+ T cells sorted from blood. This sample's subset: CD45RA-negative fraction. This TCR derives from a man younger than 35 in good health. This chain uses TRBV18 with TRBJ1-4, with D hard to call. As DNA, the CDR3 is TGTGCCAGCTCACTCTCACCCCCAAGGTCAACTAATGAAAAACTGTTTTTT. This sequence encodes CASSLSPPRSTNEKLFF.